The source of this T cell receptor (beta chain) is a study of tumor-infiltrating lymphocytes in primary liver carcinoma. Study information: Treatment of the patients' primary liver carcinoma consisted of surgical resection.

Researchers generated TCR beta cDNA from 500 ng of total RNA, relying on a constant-region primer. TCR beta libraries came from three nested multiplex PCR rounds using slightly modified ARM-PCR. Running 10 cycles apiece, the first two PCR rounds relied on TRBV1-TRBV30 forward primers together with a C-beta reverse primer. MiXCR, applied by TCRdb to the multiplex PCR reads, yields one record per CDR3 protein. The sample contains 300,000 to 350,000 distinct CDR3 sequences, 65% of which appear only once. V trimming: 5 bases; J trimming: 1 base; junction bases outside the gene matches: 7. This CDR3 is built from 17 residues. CDR1 and CDR2 (germline): SGHAT, FQNNGV. This clonotype has at least ten counts. Germline DNA was also extracted, while the blood RNA originated from unsorted whole blood.

This chain uses TRBV11-2 with TRBJ2-3; 12 bases agree with TRBD2. The TCR was taken from a man between 35 and 55 years old with primary liver carcinoma and hepatitis B virus infection. The sequencing input was peripheral blood. CDR3 region: CASSPSSSGRGTDTQYF. The CDR3 DNA is TGTGCCAGCAGCCCGAGTTCTAGCGGGAGGGGCACAGATACGCAGTATTTT.